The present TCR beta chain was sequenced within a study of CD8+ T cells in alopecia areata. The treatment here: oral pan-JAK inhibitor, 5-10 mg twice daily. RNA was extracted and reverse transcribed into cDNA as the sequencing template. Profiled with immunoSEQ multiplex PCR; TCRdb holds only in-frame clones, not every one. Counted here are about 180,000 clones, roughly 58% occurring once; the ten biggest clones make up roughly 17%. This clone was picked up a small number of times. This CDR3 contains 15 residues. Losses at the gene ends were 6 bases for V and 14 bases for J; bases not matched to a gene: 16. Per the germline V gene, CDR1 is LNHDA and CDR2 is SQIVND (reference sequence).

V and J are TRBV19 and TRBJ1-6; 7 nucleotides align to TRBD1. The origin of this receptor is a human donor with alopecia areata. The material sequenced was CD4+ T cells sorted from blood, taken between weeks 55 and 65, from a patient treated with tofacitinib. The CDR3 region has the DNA TGTGCCAGTAGCGTACCGGGACAGCTAATTACGGCCCTCCACTTT. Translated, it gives CASSVPGQLITALHF. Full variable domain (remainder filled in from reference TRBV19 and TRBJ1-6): DGGITQSPKYLFRKEGQNVTLSCEQNLNHDAMYWYRQDPGQGLRLIYYSQIVNDFQKGDIAEGYSVSREKKESFPLTVTSAQKNPTAFYLCASSVPGQLITALHFGNGTRLTVT.